One sample yielded the 26 T cell receptor beta chains listed below, sequenced in a study of cytomegalovirus exposure and HLA in healthy donors (dated by TCRdb to between 2016 and 2019). The method behind the library was the immunoSEQ multiplex PCR assay. For the multiplex PCR, a mixture combining 60 forward primers for TCR Vbeta segments and 13 reverse primers for TCR Jbeta segments was used. TCRdb carries this immuneACCESS record with in-frame sequences only. Its versions omit some clonotypes, under half of them owing to an unresolved V gene in the studies checked, with the rest unexplained. Here the sample has some 130,000 clones; approximately 87% occur a single time. 1.5% to 1.9% of the sample lies in the top ten. Sequencing was performed on PBMCs. These receptors were obtained from a middle-aged man in good health and CMV-seronegative.

The chain couples TRBV6-5 to TRBJ2-7; 8 nucleotides agree with TRBD2. Trimming removed 6 bases from V and 0 bases from J; junction bases left unmatched: 7. Germline lookup yields CDR1 MNHEY and CDR2 SVGAGI. The CDR3 contains 15 residues. CDR3 in amino acids: CASRSKRGSSYEQYF. The CDR3 DNA is TGTGCCAGCAGATCTAAGCGGGGGAGCTCCTACGAGCAGTACTTC.

This chain links TRBV6-5 with TRBJ2-1; a weak D match, TRBD2 (6 bases). Trimming cost V 6 bases and J 5 bases, with 14 bases left between them. From germline, CDR1 is MNHEY and CDR2 SVGAGI. The CDR3 runs to 14 residues. This chain's CDR3 is CASSPWGRNNEQFF. CDR3 in DNA: TGTGCCAGCAGCCCCTGGGGGAGGAACAATGAGCAGTTCTTC.

This chain uses TRBV7-2 with TRBJ2-1; 10 bases are shared with TRBD2. The length of the CDR3 is 16 residues. Germline CDR1 is SGHTA and CDR2 is FQGNSA. V lost 1 base, J lost 4 bases, and 4 bases stayed unmatched. The CDR3 loop reads CASSLGLLAGYNEQFF. CDR3 in DNA: TGTGCCAGCAGCTTAGGCCTACTAGCGGGGTACAATGAGCAGTTCTTC.

The CDR3 coding sequence is TGTGCCAGTAGTATAGCTAGCGGGGGCCTTTACCAAGAGACCCAGTACTTC. This sequence encodes CASSIASGGLYQETQYF. V and J are TRBV19 and TRBJ2-5; 10 nucleotides line up with TRBD2. J gave up 0 bases and V 1 base, and 5 bases lay outside the gene matches. This CDR3 is built from 17 residues. Germline CDR1 and CDR2: LNHDA and SQIVND (reference sequence).

The CDR3 sequence: CASAGLVGDTQYF. Here the CDR3 DNA reads TGTGCCAGCGCCGGACTAGTAGGAGATACGCAGTATTTT. V gene TRBV27 combines with J gene TRBJ2-3, with 7 bases fitting TRBD2. With 8 bases clipped from V and 5 bases from J, the junction kept 7 bases outside the gene matches. Germline CDR1 is MNHEY and CDR2 is SMNVEV (reference sequence). The CDR3 has 13 amino acids.

This clone was seen once. J is TRBJ2-7 and V is TRBV4-3; no definite D call. CDR1 is LGHNA and CDR2 is YSLEER in the germline V gene. The V end was cut by 0 bases, the J end by 0 bases, with 9 bases between. The CDR3 runs to 15 residues. CDR3 coding DNA: TGCGCCAGCAGCCAAGATGTTAGTCACTCCTACGAGCAGTACTTC. The encoded protein is CASSQDVSHSYEQYF.

This chain links TRBV7-9 with TRBJ2-1, with D maybe TRBD2 (5 bases). Germline V CDR1 and CDR2: SEHNR, FQNEAQ (reference sequence). V was trimmed by 6 bases and J by 4 bases, leaving 19 bases between them. This CDR3 spans 16 amino acids. In nucleotides, the CDR3 is TGTGCCAGCAGTTCCTCCACGCGGGTCATTTACAATGAGCAGTTCTTC. Its protein is CASSSSTRVIYNEQFF.

DNA for the CDR3: TGTGCCAGCATCTTAAACAGGGGTCGGCAGCCCCAGCATTTT. Its protein product is CASILNRGRQPQHF. V and J are TRBV28 and TRBJ1-5; the match to TRBD1 covers 7 bases. This CDR3 spans 14 amino acids. Per germline, CDR1 MDHEN and CDR2 SYDVKM. The V and J ends lost 7 bases and 7 bases, in that order; junction bases with no gene match: 10.

As to this clone: Different DNA sequences within this sample yield the same CDR3. The rearrangement uses TRBV27 and TRBJ2-7; 10 bases match TRBD1. Germline CDR1 is MNHEY and CDR2 is SMNVEV (reference sequence). This CDR3 region has 15 residues. J gave up 2 bases and V 0 bases, and 1 base lay outside the gene matches. In DNA, the CDR3 is TGTGCCAGCAGTTTATCAGGACAGGGGGCCTACGAGCAGTACTTC. Translated, it gives CASSLSGQGAYEQYF.

The chain carries TRBV29-1 and TRBJ2-7, with 12 positions matching TRBD2. V dropped 2 bases and J dropped 6; count of bases not matched to a gene: 8. This CDR3 has 15 amino acids. Germline V lookup: CDR1 SQVTM, CDR2 ANQGSEA. CDR3: CSVEFELAGGGEQYF. The CDR3 region has the DNA TGCAGCGTTGAATTTGAGCTAGCGGGAGGGGGCGAGCAGTACTTC.

This chain connects TRBV9 to TRBJ2-1, with no clear D. V lost 0 bases and J lost 8, with 6 bases in between. This CDR3 is 12 amino acids long. Germline CDR1 is SGDLS and CDR2 is YYNGEE. Written as DNA, the CDR3 is TGTGCCAGCAGCGTAGACCGCGATGAGCAGTTCTTC. This translates into CASSVDRDEQFF.

The J gene is TRBJ2-3, the V gene TRBV6-6, with 12 nucleotides matching TRBD1. Germline values: CDR1 MNHNY, CDR2 SVGAGI (reference sequence). This CDR3 region has 16 residues. Losses at the gene ends were 3 bases for V and 4 bases for J; bases not matched to a gene: 5. This CDR3 reads CASSYPGQGAADTQYF. CDR3 nucleotide sequence: TGTGCCAGCAGTTATCCGGGACAGGGGGCCGCAGATACGCAGTATTTT.

The chain links TRBV6-5 to TRBJ2-7, with TRBD2 matching over 10 bases. Germline loops: CDR1 MNHEY, CDR2 SVGAGI. V was clipped by 7 bases and J by 2 bases; unmatched bases: 8. CDR3 length equals 15 residues. Here the CDR3 reads CASKTFSGGTYEQYF. The CDR3, as DNA: TGTGCCAGCAAAACCTTTAGCGGGGGGACCTACGAGCAGTACTTC.

This chain links TRBV28 with TRBJ2-7, with 7 positions matching TRBD2. Germline values: CDR1 MDHEN, CDR2 SYDVKM. This CDR3 is built from 16 residues. V was pared by 6 bases and J by 4 bases, with 15 bases of the junction left unmatched. CDR3 sequence reads: CASRHRPSGRAYEQYF. CDR3 nucleotide sequence: TGTGCCAGCAGGCACCGGCCTAGCGGAAGAGCGTACGAGCAGTACTTC.

The CDR3 spells CASNRVLGQPQHF. The CDR3 DNA sequence: TGTGCCAGCAACAGGGTTTTGGGTCAGCCCCAGCATTTT. The V and J genes are TRBV6-1 and TRBJ1-5, with a tentative D call TRBD1 (6 bases). Trimming shortened V by 7 bases and J by 6 bases, and 13 bases separated the two germline ends. This CDR3 is built from 13 residues. Germline loops: CDR1 MNHNS, CDR2 SASEGT.

The chain employs TRBV5-1 and TRBJ1-5; D not certain. Germline CDR1 is SGHRS and CDR2 is YFSETQ. The V gene lost 0 bases and the J gene lost 7 bases, with 8 bases spanning the gap. The CDR3 is 13 residues long. The CDR3 bases are TGCGCCAGCAGCTTGGACATTTCCCAGCCCCAGCATTTT. Amino acids: CASSLDISQPQHF.

The rearrangement links TRBV7-9 to TRBJ1-2; 7 bases line up with TRBD1. This CDR3 is built from 13 residues. V trimming: 5 bases; J trimming: 4 bases; junction bases outside the gene matches: 4. CDR1 is SEHNR and CDR2 is FQNEAQ in the germline V gene (reference sequence). Here the CDR3 reads CASSHRGFYGYTF. As DNA, the CDR3 is TGTGCCAGCAGCCACAGGGGATTCTATGGCTACACCTTC. The variable domain in full, with the rest retrieved from reference TRBV7-9 and TRBJ1-2, is DTGVSQNPRHKITKRGQNVTFRCDPISEHNRLYWYRQTLGQGPEFLTYFQNEAQLEKSRLLSDRFSAERPKGSFSTLEIQRTEQGDSAMYLCASSHRGFYGYTFGSGTRLTVV.

A few counts support this clone. The chain is built from TRBV10-1 and TRBJ2-7, with D uncertain. This CDR3 comprises 14 residues. The V gene's germline CDR1 is WNHNN and CDR2 SYGVQD (reference sequence). Trimming cost V 5 bases and J 0 bases, with 11 bases left between them. The CDR3 sequence: CASSSGRSSYEQYF. The CDR3 nucleotides read TGCGCCAGCAGTTCGGGTCGGAGCTCCTACGAGCAGTACTTC.

The chain joins TRBV19 to TRBJ1-4; D is ambiguous. Trimming removed 6 bases from V and 12 bases from J, with 14 bases in between. The CDR3 consists of 12 residues. Germline CDR1 and CDR2: LNHDA and SQIVND (reference sequence). This chain's CDR3 is CASRAPTAELFF. The CDR3 DNA reads TGTGCCAGTAGGGCTCCCACGGCGGAACTGTTTTTT.

The rearrangement uses TRBV5-1 and TRBJ1-5; D possibly corresponds to TRBD1 (6 bases). Germline-derived CDR1 and CDR2 are SGHRS and YFSETQ. V was trimmed by 0 bases and J by 6 bases, leaving 13 bases between them. The CDR3 is 15 amino acids. The CDR3 is CASSLGGGEGQPQHF. In nucleotides, the CDR3 is TGCGCCAGCAGCTTGGGGGGGGGCGAAGGTCAGCCCCAGCATTTT.

This clone has a single count. This chain connects TRBV28 to TRBJ1-6; a possible D gene is TRBD1 (6 bases). The CDR3 totals 15 residues. Germline V lookup: CDR1 MDHEN, CDR2 SYDVKM. V lost 4 bases and J 7 bases, leaving 14 bases between the germline ends. The CDR3, as DNA: TGTGCCAGCAGTTCCCAGGACAGCCTAAATTCACCCCTCCACTTT. Its translation is CASSSQDSLNSPLHF.

This chain uses TRBV2 with TRBJ2-1; no clear D gene. Germline-derived CDR1 and CDR2 are SNHLY and FYNNEI. There are 13 residues in the CDR3. V was clipped by 2 bases and J by 4 bases, with 6 bases between them. The CDR3 here is CASSEPSYNEQFF. The DNA for the CDR3 is TGTGCCAGCAGTGAACCTAGTTACAATGAGCAGTTCTTC.

The chain uses TRBV6-6 and TRBJ2-1; 12 bases are a match to TRBD2. V shed 5 bases and J 8 bases; nucleotides not matched to a gene: 7. The CDR3 has 15 residues. Germline CDR1 is MNHNY and CDR2 is SVGAGI (reference sequence). CDR3 region: CASSASGRAWDEQFF. The CDR3, as DNA: TGTGCCAGCAGTGCTAGCGGGAGGGCCTGGGATGAGCAGTTCTTC.

This sequence joins TRBV6-5 and TRBJ2-1; TRBD1 matches 9 bases. After removal of 2 bases from V and 7 bases from J, the junction contained 6 bases not matched to a gene. The CDR3 is 15 residues long. CDR1 is MNHEY, CDR2 SVGAGI, per germline. CDR3: CASSYRDREINEQFF. CDR3 nucleotides: TGTGCCAGCAGTTACAGGGACAGGGAAATAAATGAGCAGTTCTTC.

This chain uses TRBV9 with TRBJ1-2; 7 bases match TRBD1. V gave up 4 bases and J gave up 0 bases; unmatched junction bases: 3. Germline V gene lookup returns CDR1 SGDLS and CDR2 YYNGEE. The CDR3 length is 14 residues. This chain's CDR3 is CASSTDRTNYGYTF. CDR3 bases: TGTGCCAGCAGCACGGACAGGACTAACTATGGCTACACCTTC.

In its sample, this clone was seen a few times. The rearrangement uses TRBV20-1 and TRBJ1-1; 8 nucleotides agree with TRBD1. The V segment lost 6 bases and the J segment 9 bases; nucleotides outside the gene matches: 6. The CDR3 contains 11 residues. Per the germline V gene, CDR1 is DFQATT and CDR2 is SNEGSKA (reference sequence). The CDR3 protein is CSARQGSKAFF. In DNA, the CDR3 is TGCAGTGCAAGACAGGGGTCGAAAGCTTTCTTT.